Following are 16 T cell receptor beta chains from one sample sequenced in a study of blood T cell repertoires in COVID-19. This table comes from immunoSEQ multiplex PCR, and its TCRdb copy is limited to in-frame clones, with some not included. The profile shows around 82,000 clones, about 91% of them singletons. Input material: peripheral blood. These receptors originate from a man aged 70 or older with active or convalescent COVID-19.

Here the CDR3 DNA reads TGTGCCAGCAGCTCACTAGACAGGGGGAGAGAGGGGGCCCAGCATTTT. Encoded protein: CASSSLDRGREGAQHF. V and J are TRBV5-6 and TRBJ1-5; 9 positions match TRBD1. Trimming at V came to 3 bases and at J to 11 bases, leaving 15 bases not matched to a gene. The CDR3 sequence is 16 residues long. In germline, CDR1 is SGHDT, CDR2 YYEEEE. The whole variable domain, remainder taken from reference TRBV5-6 and TRBJ1-5, is DAGVTQSPTHLIKTRGQQVTLRCSPKSGHDTVSWYQQALGQGPQFIFQYYEEEERQRGNFPDRFSGHQFPNYSSELNVNALLLGDSALYLCASSSLDRGREGAQHFGDGTRLSIL.

CDR3 sequence: CAISESQNYGYTF. Here the CDR3 DNA reads TGTGCCATCAGTGAGAGCCAAAACTATGGCTACACCTTC. V gene TRBV10-3 combines with J gene TRBJ1-2; D is uncertain. Trimming shortened V by 2 bases and J by 2 bases, and 6 bases separated the two germline ends. Per the germline V gene, CDR1 is ENHRY and CDR2 is SYGVKD. This CDR3 spans 13 amino acids.

This CDR3 is CASSFWGPSSAEQYF. The DNA for the CDR3 is TGTGCCAGCAGCTTTTGGGGGCCCTCCTCAGCCGAGCAGTACTTC. The rearrangement links TRBV7-9 to TRBJ2-7, with D maybe TRBD1 (6 bases). V was cut by 3 bases and J by 6 bases, with 18 bases left in between. Germline V gene sequence: CDR1 SEHNR, CDR2 FQNEAQ (reference sequence). The CDR3 sequence is 15 residues long.

The chain recombines TRBV7-2 with TRBJ1-5; perhaps TRBD1 as D (5 bases). There are 15 residues in the CDR3. Between the trimmed V and J ends, which lost 4 bases and 5 bases, there was a span of 15 bases. Per the germline V gene, CDR1 is SGHTA and CDR2 is FQGNSA. The CDR3 DNA sequence: TGTGCCAGCAGCTCATCTATGGGGCCATATCAGCCCCAGCATTTT. Translated, it gives CASSSSMGPYQPQHF.

As DNA, the CDR3 is TGTGCCAGCAGTGACGACTGGACCTCGGGGGACAAAAACATTCAGTACTTC. Amino acid sequence: CASSDDWTSGDKNIQYF. The rearrangement joins TRBV2 to TRBJ2-4, with D perhaps TRBD2 (6 bases). Trimming pared 3 bases from V and 3 bases from J, leaving 18 bases between. There are 17 residues in the CDR3. CDR1 SNHLY and CDR2 FYNNEI come from the germline V gene.

This rearrangement joins TRBV4-3 to TRBJ1-5, with a weak D call TRBD1 (5 bases). V was pared by 2 bases and J by 3 bases, with 14 bases between. Germline values: CDR1 LGHNA, CDR2 YSLEER. There are 16 residues in the CDR3. The CDR3 reads CASSQRDSKLNQPQHF. In DNA, the CDR3 is TGCGCCAGCAGCCAACGTGACAGTAAACTCAATCAGCCCCAGCATTTT.

This sequence joins TRBV2 and TRBJ2-2, with TRBD2 matching 8 bases. This CDR3 has 16 residues. With 2 bases clipped from V and 4 bases from J, the junction kept 6 bases outside the gene matches. Germline V CDR1 and CDR2: SNHLY, FYNNEI. CDR3 amino acids: CASSERWAGGTGELFF. The CDR3 nucleotides are TGTGCCAGCAGTGAACGGTGGGCGGGGGGCACCGGGGAGCTGTTTTTT.

The chain employs TRBV30 and TRBJ2-1, with 9 bases that match TRBD2. V shed 2 bases, J shed 0 bases, and the junction held 5 bases outside the gene matches. The CDR3 runs to 16 residues. Germline lookup yields CDR1 GTSNPN and CDR2 SVGIG (reference sequence). The CDR3 region has the DNA TGTGCCTGGAGTAGAAGCGGGGGGCCCTCCTACAATGAGCAGTTCTTC. This sequence encodes CAWSRSGGPSYNEQFF.

This chain joins TRBV9 and TRBJ2-5; TRBD1 agrees at 11 bases. Germline V lookup: CDR1 SGDLS, CDR2 YYNGEE. V shed 0 bases and J 3 bases; nucleotides not matched to a gene: 7. The CDR3 is 17 amino acids. The CDR3 loop reads CASSVAAGTGGKETQYF. The CDR3 nucleotides read TGTGCCAGCAGCGTAGCAGCCGGGACAGGGGGAAAAGAGACCCAGTACTTC.

The V gene is TRBV27, the J gene TRBJ2-7, with unresolved D. Germline V gene data show CDR1 as MNHEY and CDR2 as SMNVEV (reference sequence). V lost 6 bases and J lost 0, with 12 bases in between. The CDR3 is made up of 14 amino acids. CDR3 region: CASSREYYSYEQYF. In DNA, the CDR3 is TGTGCCAGCAGCCGAGAGTATTACTCCTACGAGCAGTACTTC.

The V gene is TRBV5-4, the J gene TRBJ1-1; 8 bases are a match to TRBD1. Germline V gene data show CDR1 as SGHNT and CDR2 as YYREEE (reference sequence). V shed 4 bases, J shed 7 bases, and the junction held 9 bases outside the gene matches. The CDR3 is 14 residues long. The CDR3 DNA is TGTGCCAGCAGCCACGGACAGGGAAGGGATGAAGCTTTCTTT. It specifies CASSHGQGRDEAFF. Supplemented by reference TRBV5-4 and TRBJ1-1, the full variable domain reads ETGVTQSPTHLIKTRGQQVTLRCSSQSGHNTVSWYQQALGQGPQFIFQYYREEENGRGNFPPRFSGLQFPNYSSELNVNALELDDSALYLCASSHGQGRDEAFFGQGTRLTVV.

The chain recombines TRBV21-1 with TRBJ1-5; no check of the table's D call, TRBD1, against the DNA was made. TRBV21-1 counts as a pseudogene. This CDR3 has 17 amino acids. CDR3 DNA sequence: TGTGCCAGCAGCACGCTCACCGATCAGGGGGATGATCAGCCCCAGCATTTT. Amino acid sequence: CASSTLTDQGDDQPQHF.

This clone has only one observation. CDR3 amino acids: CASSQVASDLYEQYF. The DNA for the CDR3 is TGTGCCAGCAGCCAAGTTGCTAGCGATCTCTACGAGCAGTACTTC. V gene TRBV3-1 (or the pseudogene TRBV3-2) combines with J gene TRBJ2-7; tentatively, D is TRBD2 (6 bases). The V gene's germline CDR1 is LGHDT and CDR2 YNNKEL (reference sequence). The V gene lost 1 base and the J gene lost 3 bases, with 13 bases spanning the gap. This CDR3 has 15 residues.

This rearrangement joins TRBV4-2 to TRBJ1-1; 7 positions match TRBD1. The CDR3 contains 16 residues. V dropped 2 bases and J dropped 5; count of bases not matched to a gene: 11. CDR1 is LGHNA and CDR2 is YNFKEQ in the germline V gene. The DNA of the CDR3 is TGTGCCAGCAGCCAATCTAAGGGGGCAGGGGTGACTGAAGCTTTCTTT. The encoded protein is CASSQSKGAGVTEAFF.

The rearrangement uses TRBV27 and TRBJ1-2, with D perhaps matching TRBD1 (6 bases). The CDR3 has 14 amino acids. V was clipped by 6 bases and J by 2 bases, with 13 bases between them. Germline V gene lookup returns CDR1 MNHEY and CDR2 SMNVEV (reference sequence). CDR3 residues: CASSRQAGNYGYTF. In DNA form, the CDR3 reads TGTGCCAGCAGCAGACAGGCCGGGAACTATGGCTACACCTTC.

A single count supports this clone. The CDR3 sequence: CASSLRQVYEQYF. DNA for the CDR3: TGTGCCAGCAGTTTAAGACAGGTCTACGAGCAGTACTTC. The rearrangement uses TRBV28 and TRBJ2-7; a weak D match, TRBD1 (6 bases). The V end was cut by 2 bases, the J end by 3 bases, with 8 bases between. Germline CDR1 MDHEN, CDR2 SYDVKM. The CDR3 is 13 amino acids.